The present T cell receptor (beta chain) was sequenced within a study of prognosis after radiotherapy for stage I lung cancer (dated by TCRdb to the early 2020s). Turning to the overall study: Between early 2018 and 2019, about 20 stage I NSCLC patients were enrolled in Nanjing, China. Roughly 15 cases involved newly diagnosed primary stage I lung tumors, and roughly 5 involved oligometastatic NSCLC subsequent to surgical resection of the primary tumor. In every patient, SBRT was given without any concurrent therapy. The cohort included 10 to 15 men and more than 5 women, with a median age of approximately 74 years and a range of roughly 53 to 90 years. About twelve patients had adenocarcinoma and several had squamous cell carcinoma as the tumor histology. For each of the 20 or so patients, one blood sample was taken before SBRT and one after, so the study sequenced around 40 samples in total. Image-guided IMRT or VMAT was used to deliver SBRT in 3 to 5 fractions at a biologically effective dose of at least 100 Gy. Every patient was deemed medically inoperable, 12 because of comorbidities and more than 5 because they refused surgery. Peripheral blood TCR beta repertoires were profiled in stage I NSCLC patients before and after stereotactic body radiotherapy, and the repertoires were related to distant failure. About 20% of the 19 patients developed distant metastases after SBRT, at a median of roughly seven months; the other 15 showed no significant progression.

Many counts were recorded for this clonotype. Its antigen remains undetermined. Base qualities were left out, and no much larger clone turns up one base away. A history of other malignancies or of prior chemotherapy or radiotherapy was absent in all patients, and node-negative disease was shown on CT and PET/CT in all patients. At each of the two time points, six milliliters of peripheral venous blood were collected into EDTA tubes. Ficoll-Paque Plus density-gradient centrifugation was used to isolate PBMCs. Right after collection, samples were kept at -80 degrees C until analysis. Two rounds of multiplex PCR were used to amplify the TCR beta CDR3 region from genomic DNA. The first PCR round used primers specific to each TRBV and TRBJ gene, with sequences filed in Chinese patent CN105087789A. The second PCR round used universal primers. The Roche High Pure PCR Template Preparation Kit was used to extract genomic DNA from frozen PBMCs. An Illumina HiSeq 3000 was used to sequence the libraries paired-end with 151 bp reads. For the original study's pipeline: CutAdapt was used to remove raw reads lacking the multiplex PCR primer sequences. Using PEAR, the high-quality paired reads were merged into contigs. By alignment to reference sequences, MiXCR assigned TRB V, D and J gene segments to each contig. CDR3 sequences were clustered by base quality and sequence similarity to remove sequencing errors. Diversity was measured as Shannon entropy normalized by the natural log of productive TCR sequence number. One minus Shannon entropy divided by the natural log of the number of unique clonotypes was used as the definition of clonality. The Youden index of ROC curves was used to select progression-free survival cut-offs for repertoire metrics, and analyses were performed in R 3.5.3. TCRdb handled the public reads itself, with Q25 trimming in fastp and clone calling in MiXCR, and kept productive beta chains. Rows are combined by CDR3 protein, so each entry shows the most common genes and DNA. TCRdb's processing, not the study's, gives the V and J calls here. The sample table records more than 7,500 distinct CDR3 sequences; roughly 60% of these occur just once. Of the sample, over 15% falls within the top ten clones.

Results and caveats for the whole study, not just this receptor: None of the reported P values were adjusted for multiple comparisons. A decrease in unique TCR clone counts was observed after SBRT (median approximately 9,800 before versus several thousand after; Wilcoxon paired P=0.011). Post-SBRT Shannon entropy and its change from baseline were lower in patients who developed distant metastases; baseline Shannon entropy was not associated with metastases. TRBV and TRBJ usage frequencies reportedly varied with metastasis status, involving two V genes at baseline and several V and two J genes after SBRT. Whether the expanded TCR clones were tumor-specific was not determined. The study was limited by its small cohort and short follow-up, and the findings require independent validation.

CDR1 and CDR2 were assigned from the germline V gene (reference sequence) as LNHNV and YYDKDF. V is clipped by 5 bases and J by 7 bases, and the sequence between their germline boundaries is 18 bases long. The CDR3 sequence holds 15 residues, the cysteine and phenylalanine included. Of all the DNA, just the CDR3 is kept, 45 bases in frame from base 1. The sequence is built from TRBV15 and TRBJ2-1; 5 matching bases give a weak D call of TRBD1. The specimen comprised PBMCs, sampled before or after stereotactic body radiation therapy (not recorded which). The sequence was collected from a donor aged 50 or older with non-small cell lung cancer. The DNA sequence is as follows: TGTGCCACCAGCCCGATTCCTTCCCCAGGGAATGAGCAGTTCTTC. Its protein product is CATSPIPSPGNEQFF.